Listed below are T cell receptor beta chains from one sample, sequenced in a study of CD8 T cells in Susac syndrome. TCRdb independently ran MiXCR on the immunoSEQ multiplex PCR reads; one entry per CDR3 protein. The sample includes 95,000 to 150,000 distinct CDR3 sequences, over 85% of them seen just once. Sample: CD8+ T cells from PBMCs. The receptors come from a human donor with Susac syndrome. Each CDR3 is given with its conserved first and last residue. Each record gives: CDR3 protein, J gene, V gene, D gene. D genes are given only for firm matches.

CDR3aa: CSAQDFLYNEQFF
j_gene: TRBJ2-1
v_gene: TRBV20-1
d_gene: .

CDR3aa: CASSLSGGQGLYEQYF
j_gene: TRBJ2-7
v_gene: TRBV27
d_gene: TRBD1

CDR3aa: CASSGESGGSYNEQFF
j_gene: TRBJ2-1
v_gene: TRBV2
d_gene: TRBD2

CDR3aa: CASSPWLSYNEQFF
j_gene: TRBJ2-1
v_gene: TRBV4-3
d_gene: .

CDR3aa: CASNLAGGPSGELFF
j_gene: TRBJ2-2
v_gene: TRBV4-1
d_gene: TRBD2

CDR3aa: CASSLGPQTGSPLHF
j_gene: TRBJ1-6
v_gene: TRBV5-1
d_gene: .

CDR3aa: CASSPGVGETQYF
j_gene: TRBJ2-5
v_gene: TRBV12-3/TRBV12-4
d_gene: .

CDR3aa: CATSRVHGSSYEQYF
j_gene: TRBJ2-7
v_gene: TRBV15
d_gene: .

CDR3aa: CASAGTSSYEQYF
j_gene: TRBJ2-7
v_gene: TRBV12-3/TRBV12-4
d_gene: .

CDR3aa: CASSVHGGLETQYF
j_gene: TRBJ2-5
v_gene: TRBV6-5
d_gene: TRBD2

CDR3aa: CASSLFQEDSAYNEQFF
j_gene: TRBJ2-1
v_gene: TRBV4-1
d_gene: .

CDR3aa: CASSLGFQAVNTEAFF
j_gene: TRBJ1-1
v_gene: TRBV5-6
d_gene: .

CDR3aa: CASRDGDSNQPQHF
j_gene: TRBJ1-5
v_gene: TRBV19
d_gene: .